This TCR beta chain was observed in a study of identical twins. This CDR3 has 16 amino acids. In germline, CDR1 is KGHSH, CDR2 LQKENI. The J segment lost 2 bases and the V segment lost 8 bases, leaving 11 bases of the junction unmatched. After template switching added a universal primer site, the resulting cDNA carried unique molecular identifiers. TCRdb independently ran MiXCR on the 5' RACE reads; one entry per CDR3 protein. Here the sample spans approximately 230,000 distinct CDR3 sequences, 5.5% to 7.5% being singletons. These data were likewise used in another study, on T cells expressing NK-cell markers. That source notes: Investigators obtained TCR beta repertoires from sorted CD3+CD56+NKG2C+, CD3+CD56+NKG2C- and CD3+CD56-NKG2C+ T cells. Top CD8+ clonotypes included the dominant CD3+CD56+NKG2C+ clonotypes in roughly 6 donors. Expanded NKG2C+ T cell clones had unclear HCMV specificity.

The chain carries TRBV18 and TRBJ2-3; TRBD2 matches at 9 bases. The material sequenced was CD8+ T cells sorted from blood. This sequence was found in a woman younger than 30 in good health. The CDR3 sequence is CASERGSGGLTDTQYF. The CDR3 coding sequence is TGTGCCAGCGAACGGGGTAGCGGGGGCCTCACAGATACGCAGTATTTT.